The 19 T cell receptor beta chains in this list originate from one sample, sequenced in a study of T cells in Graves' hyperthyroidism and ophthalmopathy. TCR beta CDR3 region amplification was performed from RNA transcripts. RT-PCR in the first round (using the HTBI primer set) targeted the TCR CDR3. TCRdb used MiXCR to reprocess the multiplex PCR reads, holding one entry per CDR3 protein. This sample has more than 450,000 distinct CDR3 sequences, with 11% to 15% found just once. The sequenced material came from blood. The receptors here all came from a woman aged 40 to 49 with Graves' hyperthyroidism.

This clonotype occurred many times. CDR3 protein: CSARDMRGRGQPQHF. In nucleotides, the CDR3 is TGCAGTGCTAGAGATATGAGGGGACGGGGACAGCCCCAGCATTTT. The chain links TRBV20-1 to TRBJ1-5, with a weak D call TRBD1 (5 bases). The V gene lost 0 bases and the J gene lost 7 bases, with 16 bases spanning the gap. Germline CDR1 reads DFQATT; CDR2 reads SNEGSKA (reference sequence). CDR3 length: 15 amino acids.

At least ten counts were recorded for this clonotype. The V gene is TRBV28, the J gene TRBJ2-1; D unresolved. Near its end, the DNA agrees better with TRBJ2-7, so the J call may be wrong. Germline V gene sequence: CDR1 MDHEN, CDR2 SYDVKM. The CDR3 contains 10 residues. The CDR3, as DNA: TGTGCCAGCTCAGGTAATCAGCAGTACTTC. Its translation is CASSGNQQYF.

This clonotype was observed once. This chain uses TRBV7-2 with TRBJ2-5; 16 bases are shared with TRBD2. CDR3 length equals 23 residues. Looked up from germline, CDR1 is SGHTA and CDR2 is FQGNSA. Germline trimming cut 0 bases from V and 4 bases from J; bases unmatched to any gene: 20. CDR3 nucleotides: TGTGCCAGCAGCTTAGCTTTTGAGATCTTTGGGACTAGCGGGAGGGGGGGGGTAGAGACCCAGTACTTC. It codes for CASSLAFEIFGTSGRGGVETQYF.

This clonotype occurred many times. This sequence joins TRBV7-8 and TRBJ2-7; perhaps TRBD2 as D (6 bases). Trimming cost V 3 bases and J 6 bases, with 15 bases left between them. The CDR3 is 14 residues long. Germline assignment: CDR1 SGHVS and CDR2 FQNEAQ. CDR3 nucleotide sequence: TGTGCCAGCAGCTTCGGGGGAGTGGGGAGCGAGCAGTACTTC. The encoded protein is CASSFGGVGSEQYF.

V gene TRBV3-1 combines with J gene TRBJ2-3, with 9 bases lining up with TRBD2. V was clipped by 5 bases and J by 10 bases; unmatched bases: 19. The CDR3 has 17 amino acids. In germline, CDR1 is LGHDT, CDR2 YNNKEL (reference sequence). The CDR3 loop reads CASSTGASSGNSIPQYF. Here the CDR3 DNA reads TGTGCCAGCAGCACGGGGGCTTCTAGCGGGAATAGCATCCCGCAGTATTTT.

This clonotype was observed once. This chain connects TRBV3-1 to TRBJ2-2; D perhaps matches TRBD2 (5 bases). Trimming took 0 bases from V and 2 from J, leaving 10 bases between them. This CDR3 is 16 amino acids long. Germline loops: CDR1 LGHDT, CDR2 YNNKEL (reference sequence). For the CDR3, the DNA is TGTGCCAGCAGCCAAGATCTCGGGGTTAACACCGGGGAGCTGTTTTTT. It is translated as CASSQDLGVNTGELFF.

This clonotype was found many times. The chain is built from TRBV28 and TRBJ1-6; D not resolved. Trimming pared 5 bases from V and 5 bases from J, leaving 13 bases between. This CDR3 is 15 amino acids long. In germline, CDR1 is MDHEN, CDR2 SYDVKM. CDR3 DNA: TGTGCCAGCAGTGAAAATTTAAGTGATAATTCACCCCTCCACTTT. Its protein is CASSENLSDNSPLHF.

This clonotype was seen ten or more times. The chain uses TRBV6-5 and TRBJ2-7; no clear D gene. The CDR3 extends over 15 amino acids. The V end lost 0 bases, the J end lost 4 bases, and 13 bases lay between the germline ends. Per the germline V gene, CDR1 is MNHEY and CDR2 is SVGAGI. The CDR3 nucleotides are TGTGCCAGCAGTTACTCGATGGTCGTCTCTTACGAGCAGTACTTC. Its protein product is CASSYSMVVSYEQYF.

The chain is built from TRBV7-9 and TRBJ1-2; a weak D match, TRBD1 (5 bases). The germline V and J ends were trimmed by 1 base and 4 bases, with 13 bases remaining between them. This CDR3 has 15 amino acids. Germline V CDR1 and CDR2: SEHNR, FQNEAQ (reference sequence). The CDR3 DNA is TGTGCCAGCAGCTTAGACGTGAGGGGATTCTATGGCTACACCTTC. Residues: CASSLDVRGFYGYTF.

This clonotype came up many times. The CDR3 reads CASSLDGVPSAEQYF. CDR3 DNA sequence: TGTGCCAGCAGCTTAGATGGGGTTCCCTCTGCCGAGCAGTACTTC. The chain employs TRBV11-2 and TRBJ2-7, with unresolved D. The germline V gene encodes CDR1 SGHAT and CDR2 FQNNGV. V was shortened by 0 bases and J by 6 bases, with 15 bases between the two germline ends. This CDR3 is built from 15 residues.

This clonotype was observed many times. The CDR3: CASGTQGAVYGYTF. Written as DNA, the CDR3 is TGTGCCAGCGGAACCCAGGGGGCAGTCTATGGCTACACCTTC. The chain carries TRBV2 and TRBJ1-2; TRBD1 matches at 8 bases. This CDR3 contains 14 residues. J gave up 4 bases and V 8 bases, and 9 bases lay outside the gene matches. Germline CDR1 reads SNHLY; CDR2 reads FYNNEI. The full variable domain, its missing parts supplied by reference TRBV2 and TRBJ1-2, is EPEVTQTPSHQVTQMGQEVILRCVPISNHLYFYWYRQILGQKVEFLVSFYNNEISEKSEIFDDQFSVERPDGSNFTLKIRSTKLEDSAMYFCASGTQGAVYGYTFGSGTRLTVV.

This clonotype was seen only a few times. The chain has TRBV2 and TRBJ2-2; possible D gene TRBD2, 5 bases. Germline-derived CDR1 and CDR2 are SNHLY and FYNNEI. Trimming stripped 7 bases from V and 2 bases from J, with 11 bases between. The CDR3 has 14 residues. The CDR3 region has the DNA TGTGCCAGCATTCGAGCGGAAAACACCGGGGAGCTGTTTTTT. Translated, it gives CASIRAENTGELFF.

The genes are TRBV29-1 and TRBJ2-7; 7 nucleotides agree with TRBD1. J was trimmed by 0 bases and V by 6 bases; bases with no gene match: 8. Germline lookup yields CDR1 SQVTM and CDR2 ANQGSEA. This CDR3 has 14 amino acids. CDR3 loop: CSVVGGTASYEQYF. CDR3 sequence (DNA): TGCAGCGTCGTAGGTGGGACAGCCTCCTACGAGCAGTACTTC.

In this sample, this clonotype turned up many times. The rearrangement joins TRBV2 to TRBJ1-5, with D unclear. Germline-derived CDR1 and CDR2 are SNHLY and FYNNEI. The CDR3 covers 14 residues. Between the trimmed V and J ends, which lost 7 bases and 0 bases, there was a span of 10 bases. The CDR3 reads CASKVSNSNQPQHF. Here the CDR3 DNA reads TGTGCCAGCAAGGTATCAAATAGCAATCAGCCCCAGCATTTT.

V usage is TRBV12-5 and J usage is TRBJ2-5; D is undetermined. CDR3 length: 12 amino acids. Germline V CDR1 and CDR2: LGHNT, FRNRAP. With 6 bases removed from V and 2 bases from J, the gap between germline ends came to 7 bases. In DNA form, the CDR3 reads TGTGCTAGTGGCCATTCTCAAGAGACCCAGTACTTC. Protein product: CASGHSQETQYF.

At least ten counts were recorded for this clonotype. The chain joins TRBV20-1 to TRBJ2-5; 7 bases map to TRBD1. CDR1 DFQATT and CDR2 SNEGSKA come from the germline V gene (reference sequence). V trimming: 1 base; J trimming: 1 base; junction bases outside the gene matches: 3. This CDR3 is 14 amino acids long. The CDR3 is CSARAGTVQETQYF. The CDR3 DNA reads TGCAGTGCTAGAGCCGGGACAGTCCAAGAGACCCAGTACTTC.

This clonotype was detected a few times. V usage is TRBV19 and J usage is TRBJ2-7; D perhaps matches TRBD2 (6 bases). The V end lost 3 bases, the J end lost 3 bases, and 9 bases lay between the germline ends. Germline-derived CDR1 and CDR2 are LNHDA and SQIVND (reference sequence). CDR3 length: 13 residues. The DNA for the CDR3 is TGTGCCAGTAGTATCGGGAGACTCTACGAGCAGTACTTC. Encoded protein: CASSIGRLYEQYF.

Only a few counts were recorded for this clonotype. CDR3 amino acids: CASSPVQGVYSYNEQFF. CDR3 in DNA: TGTGCCAGCAGCCCTGTACAGGGTGTTTATTCCTACAATGAGCAGTTCTTC. The chain links TRBV14 to TRBJ2-1, with D possibly matching TRBD1 (6 bases). The germline V and J ends were trimmed by 4 bases and 1 base, with 17 bases remaining between them. The CDR3 loop spans 17 amino acids. The germline gives CDR1 SGHDN, CDR2 FVKESK.

The chain links TRBV9 to TRBJ2-5; 11 bases align to TRBD2. Germline-derived CDR1 and CDR2 are SGDLS and YYNGEE. CDR3 length: 21 residues. V trimming: 4 bases; J trimming: 5 bases; junction bases outside the gene matches: 25. CDR3 sequence reads: CASSPGSRVMVAGGPLETQYF. In DNA, the CDR3 is TGTGCCAGCAGCCCCGGTAGTCGGGTCATGGTAGCGGGAGGGCCATTGGAGACCCAGTACTTC.